This passage covers 16 T cell receptor beta chains from one sample sequenced in a study of neurological immune-mediated disorders. TCRdb itself ran the 5' RACE reads through MiXCR, one entry per CDR3 protein. The profile shows more than 50,000 distinct CDR3 sequences, 3.5% to 4.5% of them singletons. Sequenced: PBMCs. These TCRs come from a woman aged 50 to 60 with multiple sclerosis.

This clonotype was seen repeatedly, ten times or more. V and J are TRBV6-2 or TRBV6-3 and TRBJ2-3, with 14 bases lining up with TRBD2. With 6 bases clipped from V and 8 bases from J, the junction kept 7 bases outside the gene matches. The germline V gene encodes CDR1 MNHEY and CDR2 SVGEGT. The CDR3 is 15 residues long. The CDR3: CASSRGLAGERTQYF. The CDR3 DNA reads as TGTGCCAGCAGCCGGGGACTAGCGGGAGAGCGTACGCAGTATTTT.

The table lists this clonotype with many counts. The genes are TRBV10-3 and TRBJ1-2; maybe TRBD1 (5 bases). Trimming stripped 2 bases from V and 0 bases from J, with 16 bases between. Germline lookup yields CDR1 ENHRY and CDR2 SYGVKD. This CDR3 is 17 amino acids long. CDR3 protein: CAISEGGTVPTNYGYTF. In DNA, the CDR3 is TGTGCCATCAGTGAGGGGGGGACGGTCCCTACTAACTATGGCTACACCTTC.

The chain carries TRBV12-3 or TRBV12-4 and TRBJ2-2; TRBD2 matches 7 bases. This CDR3 region has 16 residues. V lost 5 bases, J lost 0 bases, and 6 bases stayed unmatched. The DNA of the CDR3 is TGTGCCAGCAGTCGTCAGCGGGGACCGAACACCGGGGAGCTGTTTTTT. This encodes CASSRQRGPNTGELFF.

This clonotype showed up many times. CDR3 residues: CASSYWTGGAEQYF. The CDR3 region has the DNA TGTGCCAGCAGTTATTGGACAGGGGGGGCCGAGCAGTACTTC. The rearrangement uses TRBV6-2 or TRBV6-3 and TRBJ2-7; 10 bases agree with TRBD1. From germline, CDR1 is MNHEY and CDR2 SVGEGT. The CDR3 sequence is 14 residues long. After removal of 3 bases from V and 6 bases from J, the junction contained 5 bases not matched to a gene.

This clonotype appeared many times. The chain employs TRBV6-5 and TRBJ2-6; possible D gene TRBD1, 5 bases. This CDR3 is built from 15 residues. CDR1 and CDR2 (germline): MNHEY, SVGAGI. The V gene lost 4 bases and the J gene lost 2 bases, with 9 bases spanning the gap. DNA of the CDR3: TGTGCCAGCAGTTCTCCAGGGACTGGGGCCAACGTCCTGACTTTC. Translation: CASSSPGTGANVLTF.

In its sample, this clonotype was seen many times. The chain links TRBV6-2 or TRBV6-3 to TRBJ1-5; TRBD1 agrees at 11 bases. Germline trimming cut 5 bases from V and 3 bases from J; bases unmatched to any gene: 3. CDR1 and CDR2 (germline): MNHEY, SVGEGT. This CDR3 region has 15 residues. In nucleotides, the CDR3 is TGTGCCAGCAGTCGGGACAGGGGGTTCAATCAGCCCCAGCATTTT. Translation: CASSRDRGFNQPQHF.

This clonotype was seen repeatedly, ten times or more. This may arise from a read error, as a much more abundant clone is one base away. The chain recombines TRBV6-2 or TRBV6-3 with TRBJ2-1, with 8 bases matching TRBD2. CDR3 length: 17 residues. The J segment lost 7 bases and the V segment lost 2 bases, leaving 13 bases of the junction unmatched. Germline lookup yields CDR1 MNHEY and CDR2 SVGEGT. This CDR3 is CASSYPFGGRNGNEQFF. The CDR3 nucleotides are TGTGCCAGCAGTTACCCCTTTGGCGGGAGGAATGGTAATGAGCAGTTCTTC.

This clonotype came up many times. This chain joins TRBV7-9 and TRBJ2-7; tentative D call: TRBD2 (6 bases). V lost 4 bases and J 6 bases, leaving 19 bases between the germline ends. In germline, CDR1 is SEHNR, CDR2 FQNEAQ (reference sequence). This CDR3 is 15 amino acids long. The CDR3 loop reads CASSSPMGLLIEQYF. CDR3 nucleotide sequence: TGTGCCAGCAGCTCCCCTATGGGACTTCTTATCGAGCAGTACTTC.

This clonotype was detected many times. The chain links TRBV21-1 to TRBJ2-2; the D call of TRBD2 is as the table states it, not checked on the DNA. TRBV21-1 is a known pseudogene. The CDR3 length is 20 residues. This chain's CDR3 is CASSSGQTWGLAGSTGELFF. The CDR3 DNA sequence: TGTGCCAGCAGCTCCGGACAGACTTGGGGACTAGCGGGAAGCACCGGGGAGCTGTTTTTT.

This clonotype occurred many times. This chain joins TRBV5-6 and TRBJ1-5; no clear D gene. Germline V gene lookup returns CDR1 SGHDT and CDR2 YYEEEE. The CDR3 is 14 amino acids. The ends were cut back, 2 bases at V and 2 bases at J, with 8 bases in the middle. CDR3 nucleotide sequence: TGTGCCAGCAGCTTTTTAAGGGGCAATCAGCCCCAGCATTTT. It encodes CASSFLRGNQPQHF.

This clonotype was recorded at least ten times. J is TRBJ1-5 and V is TRBV6-6; D unclear. The CDR3 runs 18 residues. V was cut by 5 bases and J by 7 bases, with 27 bases left in between. The germline gives CDR1 MNHNY, CDR2 SVGAGI (reference sequence). As DNA, the CDR3 is TGTGCCAGCAGTCCCCCAAAAAGGGCTGGGAGGGTAGGACAGCCCCAGCATTTT. This encodes CASSPPKRAGRVGQPQHF.

This clonotype has a count of ten or more. The chain recombines TRBV7-2 with TRBJ2-2; 9 bases are shared with TRBD1. This CDR3 contains 15 residues. CDR1 and CDR2 from the germline V gene are SGHTA and FQGNSA. Losses at the gene ends were 7 bases for V and 4 bases for J; bases not matched to a gene: 7. The CDR3 region has the DNA TGTGCCAGCACCAACAGGGGGCTGGTCACCGGGGAGCTGTTTTTT. Amino acid sequence: CASTNRGLVTGELFF.

There are a few counts of this clonotype. The gene calls are TRBV12-3 or TRBV12-4 and TRBJ1-2, with D possibly matching TRBD1 (5 bases). The CDR3 loop spans 15 amino acids. The V and J ends lost 2 bases and 1 base respectively, with 11 bases between them. This CDR3 is CASSLQGGFNYGYTF. The DNA of the CDR3 is TGTGCCAGCAGTTTACAGGGAGGCTTTAACTATGGCTACACCTTC.

This clonotype was picked up many times. This chain joins TRBV29-1 and TRBJ1-2; D is perhaps TRBD1 (5 bases). This CDR3 has 13 amino acids. V dropped 7 bases and J dropped 7 bases, with 19 bases sitting between them. CDR1 is SQVTM and CDR2 is ANQGSEA in the germline V gene. The CDR3 spells CSALRGGATGYTF. The CDR3, as DNA: TGCAGCGCCCTACGGGGAGGGGCCACTGGCTACACCTTC.

This clonotype was detected many times. V usage is TRBV7-8 and J usage is TRBJ1-1; 7 bases are shared with TRBD1. Germline-derived CDR1 and CDR2 are SGHVS and FQNEAQ. The trim removed 5 bases at V and 10 bases at J, leaving 10 bases unmatched. The length of the CDR3 is 13 residues. DNA for the CDR3: TGTGCCAGCAGCGGAGGGGGCCTGAGTTCAGCTTTCTTT. It encodes CASSGGGLSSAFF.

J is TRBJ2-1 and V is TRBV7-9; 9 positions match TRBD2. The germline CDR1 and CDR2 sequences are SEHNR and FQNEAQ (reference sequence). V shed 3 bases, J shed 7 bases, and the junction held 7 bases outside the gene matches. This CDR3 has 15 residues. CDR3 DNA sequence: TGTGCCAGCAGCTTTTTAGCGGGAGTTGGTAATGAGCAGTTCTTC. This translates into CASSFLAGVGNEQFF.